This T cell receptor (beta chain) was found in a study of shared clonotypes between healthy human individuals. Findings of the study overall: Naive subsets generally exceeded memory subsets in estimated richness.

A CD45RA-negative memory subset and a CD45RA+ naive subset were separated from the CD4+ cells. This clone has a handful of counts. The target antigen is unknown. After removal of 5 bases from V and 5 bases from J, the junction contained 10 bases not matched to a gene. The CDR3 is 15 residues long. CDR1 and CDR2 (germline): PRHDT, FYEKMQ (reference sequence). The run depth of the assay was deep. The table came from immunoSEQ multiplex PCR; TCRdb's copy has only in-frame clones and leaves some out. Of about 680,000 clones in the sample, 72% were seen once. The J gene is TRBJ2-3, the V gene TRBV13, with 7 bases fitting TRBD2. This clonotype originated in a woman aged 25 to 39 in good health. Sequenced: memory CD4+ T cells sorted from blood. The subset denotes: CD45RA-negative fraction. The CDR3: CASSTTGGDRDTQYF. The CDR3 DNA reads TGTGCCAGCAGCACAACGGGAGGCGATCGAGATACGCAGTATTTT.